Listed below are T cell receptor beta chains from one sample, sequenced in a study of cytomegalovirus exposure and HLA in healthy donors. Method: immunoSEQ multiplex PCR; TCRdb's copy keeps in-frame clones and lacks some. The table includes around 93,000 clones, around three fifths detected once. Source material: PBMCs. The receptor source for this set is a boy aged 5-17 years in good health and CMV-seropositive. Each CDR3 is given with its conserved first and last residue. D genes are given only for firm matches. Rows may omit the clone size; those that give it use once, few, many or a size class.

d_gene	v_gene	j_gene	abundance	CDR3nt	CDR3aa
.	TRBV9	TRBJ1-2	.	TGTGCCAGCAGCGTAGAGGCAGCAGGCTATGGCTACACCTTC	CASSVEAAGYGYTF
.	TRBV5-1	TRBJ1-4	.	TGCGCCAGCAGCTTGGGTATCGCAGGAGGGAATGAAAAACTGTTTTTT	CASSLGIAGGNEKLFF
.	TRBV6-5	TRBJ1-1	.	TGTGCCATTCTCGGAGGGGCGCCGCCCGAAGCTTTCTTT	CAILGGAPPEAFF
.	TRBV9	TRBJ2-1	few	TGTGCCAGCAGCGACAACATTGGTCCATACAATGAGCAGTTCTTC	CASSDNIGPYNEQFF
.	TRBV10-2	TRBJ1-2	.	TGCGCCAGCAGTGAGAATGGCCGATACTATGGCTACACCTTC	CASSENGRYYGYTF
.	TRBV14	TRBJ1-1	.	TGTGCCAGCAGCCAAAACAGGAACACTGAAGCTTTCTTT	CASSQNRNTEAFF
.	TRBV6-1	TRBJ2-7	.	TGTGCCAGCAGTGAAGGGCCGGGGGCCTACGAGCAGTACTTC	CASSEGPGAYEQYF
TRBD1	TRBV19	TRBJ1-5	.	TGTGCCAGTCAAACAGGGGGCACCAATCAGCCCCAGCATTTT	CASQTGGTNQPQHF
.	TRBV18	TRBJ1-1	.	TGTGCCAGCTCACTCTCAGAAATAATGAACACTGAAGCTTTCTTT	CASSLSEIMNTEAFF
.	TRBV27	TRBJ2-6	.	TGTGCCAGCAGTCCCTCTGACTGGAACTCTGGGGCCAACGTCCTGACTTTC	CASSPSDWNSGANVLTF